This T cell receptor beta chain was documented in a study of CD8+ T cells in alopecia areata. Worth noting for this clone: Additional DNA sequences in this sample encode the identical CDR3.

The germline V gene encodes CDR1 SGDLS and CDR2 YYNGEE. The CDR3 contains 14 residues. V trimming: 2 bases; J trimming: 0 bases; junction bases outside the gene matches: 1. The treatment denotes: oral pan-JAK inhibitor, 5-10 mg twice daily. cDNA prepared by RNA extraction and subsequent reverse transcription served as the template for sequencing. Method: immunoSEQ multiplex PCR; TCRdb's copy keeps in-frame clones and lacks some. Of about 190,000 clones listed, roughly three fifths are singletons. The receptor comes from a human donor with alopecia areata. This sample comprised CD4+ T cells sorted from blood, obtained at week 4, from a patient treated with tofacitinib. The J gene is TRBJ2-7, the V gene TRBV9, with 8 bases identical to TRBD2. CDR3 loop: CASSVSGTSYEQYF. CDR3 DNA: TGTGCCAGCAGCGTTAGCGGGACCTCCTACGAGCAGTACTTC.